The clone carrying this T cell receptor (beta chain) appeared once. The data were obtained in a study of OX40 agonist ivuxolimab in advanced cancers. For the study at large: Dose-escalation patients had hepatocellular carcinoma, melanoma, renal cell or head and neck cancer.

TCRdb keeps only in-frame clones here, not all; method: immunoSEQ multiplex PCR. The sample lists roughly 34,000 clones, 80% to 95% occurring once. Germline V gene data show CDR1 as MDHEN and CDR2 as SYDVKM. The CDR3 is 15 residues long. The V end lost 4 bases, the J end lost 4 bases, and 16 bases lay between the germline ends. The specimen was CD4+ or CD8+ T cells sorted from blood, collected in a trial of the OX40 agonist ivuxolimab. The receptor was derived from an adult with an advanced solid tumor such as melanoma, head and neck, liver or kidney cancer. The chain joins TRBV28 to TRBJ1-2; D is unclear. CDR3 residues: CASSSQAGVGYGYTF. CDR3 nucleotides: TGTGCCAGCAGTTCCCAGGCCGGGGTAGGCTATGGCTACACCTTC.